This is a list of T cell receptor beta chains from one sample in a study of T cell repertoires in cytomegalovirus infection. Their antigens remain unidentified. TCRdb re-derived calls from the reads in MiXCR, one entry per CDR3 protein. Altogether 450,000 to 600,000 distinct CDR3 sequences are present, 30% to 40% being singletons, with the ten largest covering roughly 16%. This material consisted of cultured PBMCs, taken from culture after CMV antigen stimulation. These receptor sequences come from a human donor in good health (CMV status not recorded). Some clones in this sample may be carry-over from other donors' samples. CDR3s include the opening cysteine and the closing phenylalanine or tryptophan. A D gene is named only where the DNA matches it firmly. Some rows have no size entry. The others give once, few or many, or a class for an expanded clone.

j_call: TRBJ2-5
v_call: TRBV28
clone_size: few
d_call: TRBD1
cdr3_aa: CASSFDRVRETQYF
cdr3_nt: TGTGCCAGCAGTTTCGACAGGGTGAGGGAGACCCAGTACTTC

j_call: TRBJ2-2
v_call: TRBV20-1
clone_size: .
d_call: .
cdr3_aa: CSARRDFPTGELFF
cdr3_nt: TGCAGTGCTAGACGGGACTTCCCCACCGGGGAGCTGTTTTTT

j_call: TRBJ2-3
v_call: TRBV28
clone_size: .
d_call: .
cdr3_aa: CASSLRRTDTQYF
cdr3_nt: TGTGCCAGCAGTTTACGGCGGACAGATACGCAGTATTTT

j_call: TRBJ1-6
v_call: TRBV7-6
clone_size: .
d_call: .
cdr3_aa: CASSSAGLNSPLHF
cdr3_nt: TGTGCCAGCAGCTCTGCGGGGCTTAATTCACCCCTCCACTTT

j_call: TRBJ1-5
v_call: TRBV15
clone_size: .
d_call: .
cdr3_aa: CATSRDQGGVGNQPQHF
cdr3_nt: TGTGCCACCAGCAGAGATCAAGGGGGAGTGGGCAATCAGCCCCAGCATTTT

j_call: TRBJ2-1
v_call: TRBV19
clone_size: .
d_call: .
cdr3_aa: CASSLTRSPSYNEQFF
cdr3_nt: TGTGCCAGTAGTTTGACTCGATCCCCCTCCTACAATGAGCAGTTCTTC

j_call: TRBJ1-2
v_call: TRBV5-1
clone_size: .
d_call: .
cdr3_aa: CASSMYREAYGYTF
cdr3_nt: TGCGCCAGCAGCATGTACAGGGAAGCCTATGGCTACACCTTC

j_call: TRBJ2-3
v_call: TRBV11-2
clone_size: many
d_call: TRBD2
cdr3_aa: CASLASGKDTQYF
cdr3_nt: TGTGCCAGCCTGGCTAGCGGAAAAGATACGCAGTATTTT

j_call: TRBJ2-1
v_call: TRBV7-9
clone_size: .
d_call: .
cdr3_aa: CASSSGGWSYNEQFF
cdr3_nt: TGTGCCAGCAGCTCGGGCGGGTGGTCCTACAATGAGCAGTTCTTC

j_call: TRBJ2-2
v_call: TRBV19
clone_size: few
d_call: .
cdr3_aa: CASSIKSSGPGELFF
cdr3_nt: TGTGCCAGTAGTATTAAAAGCTCTGGCCCCGGGGAGCTGTTTTTT

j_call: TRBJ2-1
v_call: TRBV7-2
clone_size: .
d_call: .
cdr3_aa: CASSRLLGQNEQFF
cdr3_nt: TGTGCCAGCAGCCGACTATTGGGGCAGAATGAGCAGTTCTTC

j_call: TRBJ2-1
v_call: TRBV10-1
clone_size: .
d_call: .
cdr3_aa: CASSETGRNEQFF
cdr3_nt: TGCGCCAGCAGTGAAACAGGGCGAAATGAGCAGTTCTTC

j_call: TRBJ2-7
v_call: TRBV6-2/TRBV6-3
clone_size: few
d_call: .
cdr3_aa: CASSRSPSYEQYF
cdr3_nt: TGTGCCAGCAGTAGAAGTCCTTCCTACGAGCAGTACTTC

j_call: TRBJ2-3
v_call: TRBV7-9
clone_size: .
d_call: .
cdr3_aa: CASSLGRGLGSDTQYF
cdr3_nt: TGTGCCAGCAGCTTAGGACGCGGCCTGGGGTCAGATACGCAGTATTTT

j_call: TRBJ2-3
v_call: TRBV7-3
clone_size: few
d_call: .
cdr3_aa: CASSPGSGVSTDTQYF
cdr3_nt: TGTGCCAGCAGCCCCGGCAGCGGAGTGAGCACAGATACGCAGTATTTT

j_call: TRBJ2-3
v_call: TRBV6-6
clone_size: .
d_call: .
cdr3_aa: CASSYWRNPTDTQYF
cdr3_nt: TGTGCCAGCAGTTACTGGCGGAACCCCACAGATACGCAGTATTTT

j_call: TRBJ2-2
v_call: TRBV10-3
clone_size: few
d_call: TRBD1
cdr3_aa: CAISRRDRGLNTGELFF
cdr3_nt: TGTGCCATCAGCAGACGAGACAGGGGGTTAAACACCGGGGAGCTGTTTTTT

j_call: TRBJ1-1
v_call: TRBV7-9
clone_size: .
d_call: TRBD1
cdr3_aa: CASSLVTGQGGTEAFF
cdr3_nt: TGTGCCAGCAGCTTAGTGACGGGACAGGGTGGCACTGAAGCTTTCTTT